The 19 T cell receptor beta chains reported below all come from one sample, sequenced in a study of blood T cell repertoires in COVID-19. Generated by immunoSEQ multiplex PCR, the TCRdb table keeps only in-frame clones and is missing some. Of 250,000 or so clones in the sample, approximately 90% were seen once. The sequencing sample was made of PBMCs or T cells enriched from blood (not recorded which). Source of these receptors: a man aged 35 to 55 who had recovered from COVID-19.

This chain joins TRBV7-9 and TRBJ2-2, with 7 positions matching TRBD2. Germline CDR1 is SEHNR and CDR2 is FQNEAQ (reference sequence). After removal of 3 bases from V and 5 bases from J, the junction contained 3 bases not matched to a gene. The CDR3 contains 14 residues. The CDR3 is CASSFIGRTGELFF. CDR3 nucleotides: TGTGCCAGCAGCTTCATCGGGAGGACCGGGGAGCTGTTTTTT.

J is TRBJ1-3 and V is TRBV19, with D possibly being TRBD1 (5 bases). CDR1 and CDR2 from the germline V gene are LNHDA and SQIVND (reference sequence). V was clipped by 4 bases and J by 0 bases, with 13 bases between them. There are 16 residues in the CDR3. CDR3 amino acids: CASSRRDRYSGNTIYF. The CDR3 region has the DNA TGTGCCAGTAGTAGGCGGGACCGCTACTCTGGAAACACCATATATTTT.

The chain uses TRBV28 and TRBJ1-5, with a possible D match to TRBD1 (6 bases). Trimming took 2 bases from V and 6 from J, leaving 11 bases between them. Germline-derived CDR1 and CDR2 are MDHEN and SYDVKM. This CDR3 comprises 14 residues. This CDR3 reads CASSLSRGIQPQHF. DNA of the CDR3: TGTGCCAGCAGTTTAAGCAGGGGCATTCAGCCCCAGCATTTT.

A single count supports this clone. The V gene is TRBV20-1, the J gene TRBJ2-3; no firm D call. This CDR3 has 16 amino acids. CDR1 and CDR2 (germline): DFQATT, SNEGSKA (reference sequence). Trimming took 3 bases from V and 0 from J, leaving 16 bases between them. The CDR3 sequence is CSASPMSGSSTDTQYF. CDR3 sequence (DNA): TGCAGTGCTAGTCCCATGTCGGGTTCTAGCACAGATACGCAGTATTTT.

The genes are TRBV30 and TRBJ2-2; no clear D gene. The CDR3 spans 12 residues. Germline V lookup: CDR1 GTSNPN, CDR2 SVGIG (reference sequence). V lost 3 bases and J lost 6, with 8 bases in between. CDR3 sequence reads: CAWSRGSGELFF. In DNA, the CDR3 is TGTGCCTGGAGCCGAGGATCCGGGGAGCTGTTTTTT.

V usage is TRBV4-1 and J usage is TRBJ2-5; 13 positions agree with TRBD2. After removal of 3 bases from V and 4 bases from J, the junction contained 17 bases not matched to a gene. The CDR3 is 20 residues long. Germline CDR1 is MGHRA and CDR2 is YSYEKL. The CDR3 is CASSQSKGLAGERELETQYF. Written as DNA, the CDR3 is TGCGCCAGCAGCCAGTCAAAAGGACTAGCGGGAGAGAGGGAGTTAGAGACCCAGTACTTC.

V gene TRBV27 combines with J gene TRBJ2-5; maybe TRBD2 (5 bases). Germline CDR1 and CDR2: MNHEY and SMNVEV (reference sequence). This CDR3 has 17 amino acids. V was cut by 6 bases and J by 4 bases, with 24 bases left in between. The CDR3 DNA follows: TGTGCCAGCAGCCCTTTGTGGGAGTACAAGAGGTCAGAGACCCAGTACTTC. The encoded protein is CASSPLWEYKRSETQYF.

The chain employs TRBV3-1 (or the pseudogene TRBV3-2) and TRBJ2-7; D call uncertain. Deletions cut 0 bases from V and 4 bases from J, with 10 bases between. From germline, CDR1 is LGHDT and CDR2 YNNKEL (reference sequence). The CDR3 is 14 residues long. As DNA, the CDR3 is TGTGCCAGCAGCCAAGAGGGTAGCTGGTACGAGCAGTACTTC. Translation: CASSQEGSWYEQYF.

The genes are TRBV10-3 and TRBJ2-1; TRBD2 matches at 9 bases. V gave up 8 bases and J gave up 5 bases; unmatched junction bases: 4. The CDR3 has 13 amino acids. Per germline, CDR1 ENHRY and CDR2 SYGVKD. CDR3 residues: CAILAGADNEQFF. The CDR3 DNA sequence: TGTGCCATCTTAGCGGGGGCCGACAATGAGCAGTTCTTC.

The V and J genes are TRBV30 and TRBJ2-7, with TRBD1 identical over 8 bases. This CDR3 comprises 13 residues. Trimming at V came to 7 bases and at J to 3 bases, leaving 8 bases not matched to a gene. The germline V gene has CDR1 GTSNPN and CDR2 SVGIG (reference sequence). The DNA for the CDR3 is TGTGCCTTGACCCGGGACAGGAACTACGAGCAGTACTTC. Protein: CALTRDRNYEQYF.

The rearrangement joins TRBV4-2 to TRBJ2-5; 8 bases line up with TRBD1. The CDR3 has 15 residues. Germline CDR1 reads LGHNA; CDR2 reads YNFKEQ. Unmatched junction bases numbered 4, after V lost 0 bases and J lost 4 bases. CDR3: CASSQDWQGAETQYF. In DNA, the CDR3 is TGTGCCAGCAGCCAAGATTGGCAGGGGGCAGAGACCCAGTACTTC.

The chain carries TRBV28 and TRBJ2-1, with TRBD1 matching over 8 bases. Germline V gene lookup returns CDR1 MDHEN and CDR2 SYDVKM. This CDR3 has 19 residues. The junction had 17 bases not matched to a gene; V was cut back by 3 bases and J by 4 bases. The CDR3 spells CASSFPRTYRDRYYNEQFF. The CDR3 nucleotides are TGTGCCAGCAGTTTCCCCCGAACGTACCGGGACAGGTATTACAATGAGCAGTTCTTC.

V and J are TRBV4-2 and TRBJ2-7; 8 bases match TRBD2. Germline values: CDR1 LGHNA, CDR2 YNFKEQ. The CDR3 spans 16 residues. Trimming at V came to 5 bases and at J to 7 bases, leaving 16 bases not matched to a gene. The DNA for the CDR3 is TGTGCCAGCAGCGACGCAGCGGGGGCTCCTGGTTGGGAGCAGTACTTC. The encoded protein is CASSDAAGAPGWEQYF.

This sequence joins TRBV12-5 and TRBJ2-7; no firm D call. V was shortened by 3 bases and J by 7 bases, with 13 bases between the two germline ends. CDR3 length: 13 residues. Germline values: CDR1 LGHNT, CDR2 FRNRAP. This CDR3 is CASGLETLTEQYF. CDR3 bases: TGTGCTAGTGGTTTAGAAACTTTGACAGAGCAGTACTTC.

This chain uses TRBV28 with TRBJ2-1; 13 bases are a match to TRBD2. The trim removed 6 bases at V and 7 bases at J, leaving 9 bases unmatched. From germline, CDR1 is MDHEN and CDR2 SYDVKM. The CDR3 covers 16 residues. The CDR3 DNA is TGTGCCAGCAGCTCCTTCGGGACTAGCGGGAAGAATGAGCAGTTCTTC. Amino acids: CASSSFGTSGKNEQFF.

The CDR3 coding sequence is TGCGCCAGCAGCTTGGGCAGGGAGGGTGGCTACACCTTC. Its translation: CASSLGREGGYTF. The V call is TRBV5-1, the J call TRBJ1-2; tentative D call: TRBD1 (5 bases). V lost 0 bases and J lost 7, with 10 bases in between. Germline V gives CDR1 SGHRS, CDR2 YFSETQ. The CDR3 has 13 amino acids.

Only one count was recorded for this clone. This rearrangement joins TRBV12-3 or TRBV12-4 to TRBJ1-4; D perhaps matches TRBD1 (5 bases). The CDR3 is made up of 13 amino acids. Trimming removed 10 bases from V and 0 bases from J, with 9 bases in between. The CDR3 reads CATYRSTNEKLFF. The CDR3 bases are TGTGCCACCTACAGGTCAACTAATGAAAAACTGTTTTTT.

The chain carries TRBV29-1 and TRBJ1-1, with 9 positions matching TRBD1. The CDR3 is 13 residues long. Trimming removed 7 bases from V and 1 base from J; junction bases left unmatched: 4. From germline, CDR1 is SQVTM and CDR2 ANQGSEA. CDR3 DNA: TGCAGCGCAATGGGACAGGGGAACACTGAAGCTTTCTTT. Residues: CSAMGQGNTEAFF.

The V and J genes are TRBV28 and TRBJ2-1, with 10 bases fitting TRBD1. V dropped 0 bases and J dropped 8; count of bases not matched to a gene: 10. This CDR3 has 17 residues. Per the germline V gene, CDR1 is MDHEN and CDR2 is SYDVKM. The CDR3 DNA sequence: TGTGCCAGCAGTTTATGGGGGCGACAGGGGGCGGGCGATGAGCAGTTCTTC. It is translated as CASSLWGRQGAGDEQFF.